This paragraph covers one T cell receptor (beta chain) sequence. Its target antigen remains unknown. Nothing much larger sits one base from this clone, and base qualities are not available. From the germline V gene, CDR1 is MGHDK and CDR2 is SYGVNS. V is shortened by 1 base, J by 2 bases, and the region joining them spans 12 bases. From the cysteine through the phenylalanine, the CDR3 covers 15 amino acids. Only the CDR3 region is kept as DNA, spanning 45 bases read in frame from base 1. This sample stems from a study of shared clonotypes between healthy human individuals (TCRdb year 2020). Background for the entire study: The cohort included a few men and two women between 18 and 49 years of age. For each donor, CD4 naive and CD4 memory were each run on three plates, CD8 naive on two plates, and CD8 memory on one plate. To estimate repertoire size and how much clonotype sharing occurs between individuals, the study deeply sequenced the blood TCR repertoires of five healthy adults. To increase sequencing depth and limit assay-specific biases, different laboratories used diverse techniques to prepare libraries and sequence TCR repertoires. Each donor's leukapheresis produced roughly between roughly 0.9 and 8.9 billion PBMCs. Summary of the overall study and its limitations: Incomplete sequencing was indicated by rarefaction of sorted-subset datasets, despite the large sequencing depth. Compared with non-shared clonotypes, the clonotypes found in all four sorted-subset donors had higher generation probabilities. The genetic and exposure-history diversity represented was limited by the small number of donors. Naive subsets generally had larger estimated clonotype richness than memory subsets. Pairwise subsampling led to the expectation that sequencing depth would affect the degree of clonotype sharing among donors. Across a few donors, around 5% of naive CD4, roughly 3.5% of naive CD8, 2.3% of memory CD4, and under 0.45% of memory CD8 clonotypes were shared. Sampling was restricted to blood, and TCR repertoires in tissues likely differ from the TCR repertoires found in blood.

CD8 naive samples were obtained by positive selection for CCR7 among CD45RO-negative cells, yielding a CD45RA+CCR7+ population from which TemRA cells were excluded. The donors were healthy, HIV-negative adults with no recently reported acute infections or vaccinations. Only Caucasian adults living in Nashville, Tennessee, USA were represented among the donors. After blood collection by leukapheresis, PBMCs were isolated using Ficoll-Histopaque density gradient centrifugation and then cryopreserved in the vapor phase of liquid nitrogen. Analytical flow cytometry was used to check the purity and quantity of every magnetically sorted T cell population. Each sorted fraction had its genomic DNA isolated and then quantified by UV absorbance on a Nanodrop 2000c. Using the deep immunoSEQ assay, TCR CDR3 regions were amplified from genomic DNA by multiplex PCR. Extracted genomic DNA from each cell subset was distributed evenly across all wells of several immunoSEQ 96-well plates, and each plate was treated as a replicate. For sorted subsets, around 0.2 ug genomic DNA, equal to 30,000 to 35,000 T cell genomes, was loaded into each replicate PCR. Purified libraries were quantified with a Qubit 3.0 fluorometer, sized on a Bioanalyzer 2100, and re-quantified with the KAPA Library Quantification kit. Each immunoSEQ 96-well plate was sequenced on its own single-read 150-cycle Illumina NextSeq 550 flow cell. Per the authors' processing: Because the immunoSEQ output held only junctional sequences and lacked quality scores, the filtering could not match the filtering applied to full-length reads. To assign V/J genes and CDR3, sequences were annotated using PyIR, a Python wrapper for IgBLAST v1.9, with IMGT germline references. Reads with weak V/J assignments (E-value above 1e-6), missing CDR3, stop codons, out-of-frame junctions, or ambiguous translated residues were removed. V3J clonotypes were defined by identical inferred V gene, J gene, and CDR3 amino acid sequence. The percentage overlap between two repertoires was calculated by dividing the number of shared unique clonotypes by the size of the smaller repertoire. Richness of each repertoire was evaluated using RTK rarefaction, the Chao1 estimator, and Recon v2.1 estimates of unobserved clonotypes. Generation probabilities were computed with OLGA for all TCRbeta clonotypes obtained by the gDNA method from several donors. TCRdb obtained this table from immuneACCESS and retained in-frame rearrangements with V and J assigned. These tables miss some clones; where compared with another copy, unresolved V genes account for less than half of the shortfall, and the remainder is unexplained. That table gives V, J and clone size, and the DNA gave D and trimming. This sample holds hundreds of thousands of clones; about 96% were observed only once. Of the sample, under 0.3% falls within the top ten clones.

The rearranged chain carries TRBV25-1 and TRBJ2-7; a confident D gene designation cannot be given. This TCR came from a man aged 30 to 39 in good health. The material sequenced was naive CD8+ T cells sorted from blood. The meaning of the sample's cell subset or site label: CD45RA+CCR7+. The CDR3 protein sequence reads: CASSESGSFPYEQYF. The DNA sequence reads TGTGCCAGCAGTGAATCCGGCAGTTTTCCCTACGAGCAGTACTTC.